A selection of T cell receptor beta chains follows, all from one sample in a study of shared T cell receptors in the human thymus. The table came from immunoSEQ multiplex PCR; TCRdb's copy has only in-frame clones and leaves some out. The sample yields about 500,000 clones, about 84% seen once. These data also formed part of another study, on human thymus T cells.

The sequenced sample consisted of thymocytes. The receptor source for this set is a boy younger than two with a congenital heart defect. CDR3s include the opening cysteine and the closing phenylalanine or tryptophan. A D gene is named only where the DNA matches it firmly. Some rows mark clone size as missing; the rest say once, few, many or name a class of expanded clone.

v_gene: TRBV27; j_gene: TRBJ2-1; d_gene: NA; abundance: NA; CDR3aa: CASSLSVFNGALDNEQFF; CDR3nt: TGTGCCAGCAGTTTATCAGTGTTCAATGGGGCTTTAGACAATGAGCAGTTCTTC
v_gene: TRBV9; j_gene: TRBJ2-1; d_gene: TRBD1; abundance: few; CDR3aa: CASSVGGGRNEQFF; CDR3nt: TGTGCCAGCAGCGTAGGAGGGGGCCGCAATGAGCAGTTCTTC
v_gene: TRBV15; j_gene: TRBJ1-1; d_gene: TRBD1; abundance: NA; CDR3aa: CATSRLTGGEFTEAFF; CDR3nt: TGTGCCACCAGCAGACTTACAGGGGGCGAGTTCACTGAAGCTTTCTTT
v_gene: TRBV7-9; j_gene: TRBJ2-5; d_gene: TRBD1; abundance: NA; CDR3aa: CASRPNRGPSPLQETQYF; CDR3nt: TGTGCCAGCAGACCAAACAGGGGGCCCTCCCCACTGCAAGAGACCCAGTACTTC
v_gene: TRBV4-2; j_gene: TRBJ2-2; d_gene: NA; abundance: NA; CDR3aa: CASSQDGGTGELFF; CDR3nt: TGTGCCAGCAGCCAAGATGGCGGCACCGGGGAGCTGTTTTTT
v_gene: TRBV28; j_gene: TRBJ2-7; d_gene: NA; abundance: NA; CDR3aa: CASSPTGPPYEQYF; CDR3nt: TGTGCCAGCAGCCCGACAGGTCCCCCCTACGAGCAGTACTTC
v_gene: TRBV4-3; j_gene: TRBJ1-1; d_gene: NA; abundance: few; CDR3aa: CASSQSLAGQLNTEAFF; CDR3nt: TGCGCCAGCAGCCAATCGCTCGCGGGCCAGCTGAACACTGAAGCTTTCTTT
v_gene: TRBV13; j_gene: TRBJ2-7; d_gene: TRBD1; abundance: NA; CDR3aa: CASSPGDRDYEQYF; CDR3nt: TGTGCCAGCAGCCCAGGGGACAGGGACTACGAGCAGTACTTC
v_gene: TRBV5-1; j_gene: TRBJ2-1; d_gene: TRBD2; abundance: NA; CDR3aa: CASRDVLPGLAGGDEQFF; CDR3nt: TGCGCCAGCAGGGATGTCCTACCGGGACTAGCGGGAGGCGATGAGCAGTTCTTC
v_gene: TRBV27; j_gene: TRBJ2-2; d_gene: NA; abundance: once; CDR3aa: CASSSRSGQGNTGELFF; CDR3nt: TGTGCCAGCAGTTCCCGGTCAGGGCAGGGGAACACCGGGGAGCTGTTTTTT
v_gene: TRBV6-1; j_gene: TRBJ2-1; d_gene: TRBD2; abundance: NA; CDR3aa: CASRGGSVQFF; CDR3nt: TGTGCCAGCAGGGGGGGGTCCGTGCAGTTCTTC
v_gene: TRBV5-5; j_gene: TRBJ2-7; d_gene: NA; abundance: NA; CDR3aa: CASSLAAVIISYEQYF; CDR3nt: TGTGCCAGCAGCTTGGCCGCGGTTATTATCTCCTACGAGCAGTACTTC
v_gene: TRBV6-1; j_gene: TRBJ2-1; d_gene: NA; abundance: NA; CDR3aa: CASSRNEQFF; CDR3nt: TGTGCCAGCAGTCGCAATGAGCAGTTCTTC
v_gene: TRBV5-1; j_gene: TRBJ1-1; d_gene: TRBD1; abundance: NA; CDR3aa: CASSLVPGQTTEAFF; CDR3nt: TGCGCCAGCAGCTTGGTTCCGGGACAGACCACTGAAGCTTTCTTT
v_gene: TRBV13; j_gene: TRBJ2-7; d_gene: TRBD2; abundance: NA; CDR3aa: CASSPRLAGGSYEQYF; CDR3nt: TGTGCCAGCAGCCCGCGACTAGCGGGAGGGTCCTACGAGCAGTACTTC
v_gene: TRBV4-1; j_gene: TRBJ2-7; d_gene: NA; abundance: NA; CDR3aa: CASSLPGHMGEQYF; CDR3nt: TGCGCCAGCAGCCTACCGGGACACATGGGCGAGCAGTACTTC
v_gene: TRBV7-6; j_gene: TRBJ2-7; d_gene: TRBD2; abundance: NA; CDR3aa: CASSLALRTSGSGEQYF; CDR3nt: TGTGCCAGCAGCTTAGCCCTCCGGACTAGCGGGAGCGGCGAGCAGTACTTC
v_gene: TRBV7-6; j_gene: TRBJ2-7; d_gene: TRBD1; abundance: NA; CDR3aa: CASSLAGGDEQYF; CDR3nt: TGTGCCAGCAGCTTGGCAGGGGGAGACGAGCAGTACTTC
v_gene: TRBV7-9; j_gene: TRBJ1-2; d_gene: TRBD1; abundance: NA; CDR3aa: CASSSTGTAYYGYTF; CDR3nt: TGTGCCAGCAGCTCAACCGGGACAGCTTACTATGGCTACACCTTC
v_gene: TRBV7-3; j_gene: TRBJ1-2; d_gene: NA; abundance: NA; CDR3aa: CASSLYPHYRVGYTF; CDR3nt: TGTGCCAGCAGCTTATACCCCCACTACAGGGTTGGCTACACCTTC
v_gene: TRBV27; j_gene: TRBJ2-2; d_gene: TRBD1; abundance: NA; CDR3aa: CATGTGGTGELFF; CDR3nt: TGTGCCACCGGGACAGGGGGCACCGGGGAGCTGTTTTTT